This record covers a single T cell receptor beta chain. TCRdb redid the calling of the 5' RACE reads with MiXCR, one entry per CDR3 protein. The table has more than 60,000 distinct CDR3 sequences, about a fifth seen once. The entry originates in a study of HIV-infected patients and healthy controls. Sequencing used CD4+ T cells from blood. This receptor was identified in a human donor in good health.

CDR3 nucleotides: TGCGCCAGCAGCCAAGATCCCGGATCTAGCACAGATACGCAGTATTTT. Its translation: CASSQDPGSSTDTQYF. V is TRBV4-1 and J is TRBJ2-3; no definite D call. Germline values: CDR1 MGHRA, CDR2 YSYEKL. The CDR3 length is 16 residues. V lost 0 bases, J lost 0 bases, and 10 bases lay in between.